The 25 T cell receptor beta chains below all came from one sample that was sequenced in a study of blood T cells in healthy people across ages. Together with a sample-barcoded 5' primer, a J-beta primer mix was included in a second PCR lasting roughly 6 to 12 cycles. Using its own MiXCR run on the 5' RACE reads, TCRdb lists one record per CDR3 protein. The sample holds 800,000 or so distinct CDR3 sequences, around a quarter seen once. These data are also associated with another study on T cells of mothers and their children.

The sample was blood. The receptors were sampled from a boy younger than 18 in good health.

This clonotype has only a few counts. The chain carries TRBV7-2 and TRBJ2-1; D gene unclear. Trimming removed 2 bases from V and 9 bases from J, with 11 bases in between. There are 13 residues in the CDR3. Germline assignment: CDR1 SGHTA and CDR2 FQGNSA. CDR3 in DNA: TGTGCCAGCAGCTTAAGCTCTTGGGGTGAGCAGTTCTTC. It translates to CASSLSSWGEQFF.

The chain recombines TRBV12-3 or TRBV12-4 with TRBJ1-2, with D hard to call. With 7 bases removed from V and 5 bases from J, the gap between germline ends came to 20 bases. The CDR3 covers 15 residues. CDR3 residues: CASIQLGQLRYGYTF. DNA of the CDR3: TGTGCCAGCATCCAATTGGGTCAACTCCGTTATGGCTACACCTTC.

In its sample, this clonotype was seen a few times. The genes are TRBV6-5 and TRBJ2-7, with D possibly being TRBD2 (5 bases). Germline-derived CDR1 and CDR2 are MNHEY and SVGAGI. The CDR3 contains 14 residues. Trimming took off 6 bases at V and 4 bases at J, with 16 bases between the two ends. The CDR3 nucleotides are TGTGCCAGCAGCCGGGGAGCCCGAGGGTACGAGCAGTACTTC. The encoded protein is CASSRGARGYEQYF.

This clonotype turned up a few times. The chain joins TRBV20-1 to TRBJ2-7, with TRBD2 matching over 7 bases. The CDR3 covers 15 residues. Trimming removed 0 bases from V and 3 bases from J; junction bases left unmatched: 8. From germline, CDR1 is DFQATT and CDR2 SNEGSKA (reference sequence). For the CDR3, the DNA is TGCAGTGCTAGAGAGATGGGCGGGAGCTACTACGAGCAGTACTTC. Translated: CSAREMGGSYYEQYF.

In this sample, this clonotype turned up many times. The chain couples TRBV12-3 or TRBV12-4 to TRBJ2-5; 12 bases line up with TRBD1. The J segment lost 4 bases and the V segment lost 5 bases, leaving 8 bases of the junction unmatched. The CDR3 covers 16 residues. In DNA, the CDR3 is TGTGCCAGCAGTCCCGGGACAGGGGGCGCGGGAGAGACCCAGTACTTC. Its protein is CASSPGTGGAGETQYF.

In this sample, this clonotype turned up a few times. V is TRBV6-2 or TRBV6-3 and J is TRBJ2-5, with D unresolved. This CDR3 spans 13 amino acids. V lost 2 bases to trimming and J lost 5 bases, with 9 bases between them. CDR1 is MNHEY and CDR2 is SVGEGT in the germline V gene. This CDR3 reads CASSYGERETQYF. The CDR3 coding sequence is TGTGCCAGCAGTTACGGCGAGAGGGAGACCCAGTACTTC.

A few counts support this clonotype. The J gene is TRBJ2-1, the V gene TRBV15, with D unclear. The J call may not be correct, given that the DNA end is closer to TRBJ2-5. Per germline, CDR1 LNHNV and CDR2 YYDKDF (reference sequence). There are 12 residues in the CDR3. CDR3 in DNA: TGTGCCACCAGCAAAACTCGGGAGACCCAGTACTTC. It is translated as CATSKTRETQYF.

The chain joins TRBV29-1 to TRBJ2-3; TRBD1 matches 11 bases. This CDR3 contains 15 residues. Per germline, CDR1 SQVTM and CDR2 ANQGSEA. Trimming removed 5 bases from V and 4 bases from J; junction bases left unmatched: 8. CDR3 sequence: CSVNEDRGLSDTQYF. In DNA, the CDR3 is TGCAGCGTTAACGAGGACAGGGGGCTATCAGATACGCAGTATTTT.

The rearrangement links TRBV11-1 to TRBJ2-1; 12 bases are a match to TRBD2. The CDR3 has 17 residues. Per germline, CDR1 SGHAT and CDR2 FQDESV (reference sequence). With V trimmed by 5 bases and J by 3 bases, 8 bases remained unmatched. As DNA, the CDR3 is TGTGCCAGCAGCCTACCCGCGGGACTAGCGGGCTACAATGAGCAGTTCTTC. This gives the protein CASSLPAGLAGYNEQFF.

This clonotype has a handful of counts. This chain links TRBV20-1 with TRBJ2-5; 7 bases are shared with TRBD2. The DNA end favors TRBJ2-7, so the J call may be wrong. This CDR3 is built from 16 residues. Germline V gives CDR1 DFQATT, CDR2 SNEGSKA (reference sequence). CDR3: CSARDMGLLAYYEQYF. CDR3 nucleotide sequence: TGCAGTGCTAGAGATATGGGCCTACTAGCGTACTACGAGCAGTACTTC.

Turning to this clonotype: One end of the junction is discordant with germline, which a read error may explain. CDR3 protein: CATRRDREGQPTF. The CDR3 bases are TGTGCCACCAGAAGAGATAGGGAGGGGCAGCCCACCTTC. V and J are TRBV15 and TRBJ1-2, with D possibly matching TRBD1 (5 bases). CDR3 length equals 13 residues. Per germline, CDR1 LNHNV and CDR2 YYDKDF (reference sequence).

The rearrangement uses TRBV19 and TRBJ1-1; no clear D. The germline gives CDR1 LNHDA, CDR2 SQIVND (reference sequence). The CDR3 sequence is 13 residues long. Trimming pared 7 bases from V and 1 base from J, leaving 10 bases between. As DNA, the CDR3 is TGTGCCAGTACCACGGGAGGGAACACTGAAGCTTTCTTT. Protein: CASTTGGNTEAFF.

As for this clonotype: A junction boundary mismatches the germline segment, possibly from a read error. The chain employs TRBV6-4 and TRBJ2-7, with D possibly TRBD1 on 6 matching bases. Looked up from germline, CDR1 is MRHNA and CDR2 is SNTAGT. The CDR3 runs 15 residues. CDR3 sequence reads: CASSEATGQAYERYF. CDR3 nucleotides: TGTGCCAGCAGTGAGGCCACGGGACAAGCCTACGAGCGGTACTTC.

About this clonotype itself: Germline and junction disagree at one end, which may indicate a read error. This chain links TRBV9 with TRBJ2-1; D is unclear. This CDR3 region has 17 residues. Germline V lookup: CDR1 SGDLS, CDR2 YYNGEE. The CDR3 loop reads CASNVAALTPLYNEQFF. CDR3 bases: TGTGCCAGCAACGTAGCTGCTCTCACTCCTCTTTACAATGAGCAGTTCTTC.

This clonotype was seen a handful of times. CDR3 DNA: TGTGCCAGCAGGGGACAGACAGCGACAAATGAAAAACTGTTTTTT. This encodes CASRGQTATNEKLFF. The rearrangement links TRBV2 to TRBJ1-4; 7 positions match TRBD1. CDR1 SNHLY and CDR2 FYNNEI come from the germline V gene. The ends lost 6 bases at V and 5 bases at J; junction bases unmatched: 9. The CDR3 is 15 amino acids. The full variable domain, rest sourced from reference TRBV2 and TRBJ1-4, is EPEVTQTPSHQVTQMGQEVILRCVPISNHLYFYWYRQILGQKVEFLVSFYNNEISEKSEIFDDQFSVERPDGSNFTLKIRSTKLEDSAMYFCASRGQTATNEKLFFGSGTQLSVL.

V usage is TRBV15 and J usage is TRBJ2-1, with D perhaps assigned TRBD1 or TRBD2 (6 bases each). The CDR3 runs 13 residues. V lost 1 base and J lost 7, with 8 bases in between. CDR1 and CDR2 (germline): LNHNV, YYDKDF (reference sequence). CDR3 residues: CATSRGRGNEQFF. CDR3 coding DNA: TGTGCCACCAGCAGAGGGAGGGGGAATGAGCAGTTCTTC.

The chain combines TRBV7-6 with TRBJ1-4; tentatively, D is TRBD1 (6 bases). The V gene's germline CDR1 is SGHVS and CDR2 FNYEAQ. This CDR3 spans 15 amino acids. The V gene lost 2 bases and the J gene lost 7 bases, with 14 bases spanning the gap. Here the CDR3 DNA reads TGTGCCAGCAGCTTACCCCAGGGGAAAGGTGAAAAACTGTTTTTT. It yields the protein CASSLPQGKGEKLFF.

This clonotype was observed a single time. V gene TRBV29-1 combines with J gene TRBJ1-2; 9 bases line up with TRBD1. J was trimmed by 6 bases and V by 5 bases; bases with no gene match: 4. Looked up from germline, CDR1 is SQVTM and CDR2 is ANQGSEA. This CDR3 region has 12 residues. CDR3 DNA: TGCAGCGTTACCGGGACAGGGCATGGCTACACCTTC. Translating it yields CSVTGTGHGYTF.

V and J are TRBV9 and TRBJ1-4; no clear D gene. Trimming stripped 4 bases from V and 8 bases from J, with 12 bases between. Germline CDR1 is SGDLS and CDR2 is YYNGEE. The CDR3 is made up of 13 amino acids. Here the CDR3 reads CASSPRDEEKLFF. CDR3 bases: TGTGCCAGCAGCCCCAGAGACGAGGAAAAACTGTTTTTT.

To note about this clonotype: The junction differs from germline at one of its ends, possibly a read error. The rearrangement links TRBV10-3 to TRBJ2-5, with D unclear. Germline CDR1 ENHRY, CDR2 SYGVKD. CDR3 size: 13 residues. As DNA, the CDR3 is TGTGCCATCGGTGATGTGGCGGAAGAGACCCAGTACTTC. The encoded protein is CAIGDVAEETQYF.

The table lists this clonotype with a few counts. The chain carries TRBV20-1 and TRBJ1-1; no clear D. Germline CDR1 is DFQATT and CDR2 is SNEGSKA (reference sequence). CDR3 size: 15 residues. CDR3 in DNA: TGCAGCAGCCTAGGGCAGGCCCGATTGAACACTGAAGCTTTCTTT. Amino acids: CSSLGQARLNTEAFF.

V and J are TRBV4-1 and TRBJ2-5; TRBD2 is a possible D gene (5 bases). Germline CDR1 MGHRA, CDR2 YSYEKL. V was cut by 0 bases and J by 1 base, with 15 bases left in between. There are 17 residues in the CDR3. In DNA form, the CDR3 reads TGCGCCAGCAGCCAAGAGAGGGTTATGGGGTTCCAAGAGACCCAGTACTTC. It is translated as CASSQERVMGFQETQYF.

The rearrangement links TRBV9 to TRBJ2-5; 7 bases are shared with TRBD1. Matching the DNA end better, TRBJ2-7 makes the J call doubtful. There are 14 residues in the CDR3. The germline gives CDR1 SGDLS, CDR2 YYNGEE. The CDR3: CASSETGDRLEQYF. CDR3 nucleotides: TGTGCCAGCAGCGAAACAGGGGATCGTCTCGAGCAGTACTTC.

The gene calls are TRBV12-3 or TRBV12-4 and TRBJ1-1; 12 bases are a match to TRBD1. This CDR3 has 17 residues. Trimming took 3 bases from V and 2 from J; bases not matched to a gene: 7. In nucleotides, the CDR3 is TGTGCCAGCAGTTTTCCGGCGGGACAGGGGGCTAACACTGAAGCTTTCTTT. It is translated as CASSFPAGQGANTEAFF.

J is TRBJ2-6 and V is TRBV9; perhaps TRBD2 as D (6 bases). Germline CDR1 and CDR2: SGDLS and YYNGEE. The CDR3 spans 17 residues. V lost 3 bases to trimming and J lost 0 bases, with 13 bases between them. DNA for the CDR3: TGTGCCAGCAGCGCACTAGCTGGACGCTCTGGGGCCAACGTCCTGACTTTC. Protein: CASSALAGRSGANVLTF. Together with reference TRBV9 and TRBJ2-6, the CDR3 gives the full variable domain: DSGVTQTPKHLITATGQRVTLRCSPRSGDLSVYWYQQSLDQGLQFLIQYYNGEERAKGNILERFSAQQFPDLHSELNLSSLELGDSALYFCASSALAGRSGANVLTFGAGSRLTVL.